Presented here are 7 T cell receptor beta chains from one specimen sequenced in a study of T cell responses to AZD1222 COVID-19 vaccine. TCRdb's copy holds only in-frame clones and misses some; the assay was immunoSEQ multiplex PCR. The sample carries 150,000 to 200,000 clones, around 93% recorded once. Sequenced here: peripheral blood, sampled 28 days after the second AZD1222 dose. These receptors were obtained from an adult who received the AZD1222 COVID-19 vaccine.

This clone was observed once. The rearrangement links TRBV18 to TRBJ1-5; tentatively, D is TRBD1 (5 bases). CDR3 length equals 15 residues. The V gene's germline CDR1 is KGHSH and CDR2 LQKENI. V lost 0 bases to trimming and J lost 7 bases, with 13 bases between them. CDR3 coding DNA: TGTGCCAGCTCACCACCGGGGGAGGGGAACCAGCCCCAGCATTTT. This translates into CASSPPGEGNQPQHF.

The V gene is TRBV5-1, the J gene TRBJ1-2; D not resolved. The germline gives CDR1 SGHRS, CDR2 YFSETQ. This CDR3 has 14 amino acids. Trimming took off 4 bases at V and 0 bases at J, with 10 bases between the two ends. CDR3 nucleotide sequence: TGCGCCAGCAGCCAAGGAGATGCTAACTATGGCTACACCTTC. This codes for CASSQGDANYGYTF.

The chain carries TRBV24-1 and TRBJ2-3; no firm D call. V lost 8 bases and J 2 bases, leaving 10 bases between the germline ends. The germline V gene has CDR1 KGHDR and CDR2 SFDVKD. This CDR3 contains 13 residues. In DNA, the CDR3 is TGTGCCACCATGAACCAAGACACAGATACGCAGTATTTT. Its translation is CATMNQDTDTQYF.

The V gene is TRBV7-2, the J gene TRBJ1-1; TRBD1 aligns across 8 bases. V dropped 3 bases and J dropped 6; count of bases not matched to a gene: 6. The CDR3 is 14 residues long. Germline V CDR1 and CDR2: SGHTA, FQGNSA. CDR3 in DNA: TGTGCCAGCAGCTTCTCGCAGGGGGCCTCTGAAGCTTTCTTT. It codes for CASSFSQGASEAFF. Together with reference TRBV7-2 and TRBJ1-1, the CDR3 gives the full variable domain: GAGVSQSPSNKVTEKGKDVELRCDPISGHTALYWYRQSLGQGLEFLIYFQGNSAPDKSGLPSDRFSAERTGGSVSTLTIQRTQQEDSAVYLCASSFSQGASEAFFGQGTRLTVV.

The gene calls are TRBV5-1 and TRBJ2-5; 7 positions match TRBD2. The CDR3 has 15 residues. Germline V CDR1 and CDR2: SGHRS, YFSETQ. The J segment lost 0 bases and the V segment lost 0 bases, leaving 2 bases of the junction unmatched. The CDR3 is CASSLEAGHQETQYF. The CDR3 DNA sequence: TGCGCCAGCAGCTTGGAAGCGGGGCACCAAGAGACCCAGTACTTC.

The genes are TRBV5-4 and TRBJ2-2; TRBD1 aligns across 8 bases. After removal of 8 bases from V and 1 base from J, the junction contained 1 base not matched to a gene. The CDR3 sequence is 13 residues long. Germline CDR1 reads SGHNT; CDR2 reads YYREEE (reference sequence). The DNA for the CDR3 is TGTGCCAGTGGACAGGGGAACACCGGGGAGCTGTTTTTT. Translating it yields CASGQGNTGELFF.

The genes are TRBV6-6 and TRBJ1-1; D ambiguous. The CDR3 spans 15 residues. CDR1 is MNHNY, CDR2 SVGAGI, per germline (reference sequence). Trimming removed 4 bases at V and 0 bases at J, with 12 bases between. The CDR3 nucleotides read TGTGCCAGCAGTTCAGGACGGTCCCTGAACACTGAAGCTTTCTTT. Its protein is CASSSGRSLNTEAFF.